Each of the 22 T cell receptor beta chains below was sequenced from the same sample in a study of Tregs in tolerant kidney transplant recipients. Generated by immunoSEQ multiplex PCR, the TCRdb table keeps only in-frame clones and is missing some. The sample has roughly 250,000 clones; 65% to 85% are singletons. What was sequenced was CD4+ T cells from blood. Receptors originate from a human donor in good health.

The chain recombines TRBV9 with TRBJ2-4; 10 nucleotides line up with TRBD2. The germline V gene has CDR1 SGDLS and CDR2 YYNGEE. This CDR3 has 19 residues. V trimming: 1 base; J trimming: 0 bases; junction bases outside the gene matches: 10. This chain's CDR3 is CASSVSPAGGPLAKNIQYF. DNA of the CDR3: TGTGCCAGCAGCGTATCCCCAGCGGGGGGGCCCTTAGCCAAAAACATTCAGTACTTC.

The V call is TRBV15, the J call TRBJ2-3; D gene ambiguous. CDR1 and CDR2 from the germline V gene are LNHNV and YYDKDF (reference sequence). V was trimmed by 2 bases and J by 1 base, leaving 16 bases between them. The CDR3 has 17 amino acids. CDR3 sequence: CATSRSSSAAGTDTQYF. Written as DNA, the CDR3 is TGTGCCACCAGCAGATCCTCGTCGGCGGCAGGCACAGATACGCAGTATTTT. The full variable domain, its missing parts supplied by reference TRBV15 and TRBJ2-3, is DAMVIQNPRYQVTQFGKPVTLSCSQTLNHNVMYWYQQKSSQAPKLLFHYYDKDFNNEADTPDNFQSRRPNTSFCFLDIRSPGLGDTAMYLCATSRSSSAAGTDTQYFGPGTRLTVL.

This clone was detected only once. This chain's CDR3 is CASSPRDRGQWTDTQYF. The CDR3 region has the DNA TGTGCCAGCAGCCCCCGGGACAGGGGGCAGTGGACAGATACGCAGTATTTT. This chain connects TRBV11-2 to TRBJ2-3, with 12 bases aligning to TRBD1. The length of the CDR3 is 17 residues. CDR1 SGHAT and CDR2 FQNNGV come from the germline V gene. The trim removed 5 bases at V and 3 bases at J, leaving 9 bases unmatched.

The CDR3 is CASSFRTGTGELFF. The CDR3, as DNA: TGTGCCAGTAGTTTCCGGACAGGCACCGGGGAGCTGTTTTTT. The V and J genes are TRBV19 and TRBJ2-2; TRBD1 matches 7 bases. The CDR3 has 14 residues. With V trimmed by 5 bases and J by 4 bases, 4 bases remained unmatched. Germline-derived CDR1 and CDR2 are LNHDA and SQIVND (reference sequence).

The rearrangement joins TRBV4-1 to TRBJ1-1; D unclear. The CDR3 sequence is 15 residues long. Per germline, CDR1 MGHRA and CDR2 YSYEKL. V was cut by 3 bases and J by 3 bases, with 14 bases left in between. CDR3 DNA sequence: TGCGCCAGCAGCCATATTGGACGGACTTACACTGAAGCTTTCTTT. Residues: CASSHIGRTYTEAFF.

The CDR3 here is CASSPGGSSYEQYF. CDR3 nucleotides: TGTGCCAGCTCACCAGGAGGGAGCTCCTACGAGCAGTACTTC. J is TRBJ2-7 and V is TRBV18; possibly TRBD2 for D (6 bases). Trimming left V 2 bases short and J 0 bases short, with 8 bases between. This CDR3 is 14 amino acids long. Germline V gene lookup returns CDR1 KGHSH and CDR2 LQKENI.

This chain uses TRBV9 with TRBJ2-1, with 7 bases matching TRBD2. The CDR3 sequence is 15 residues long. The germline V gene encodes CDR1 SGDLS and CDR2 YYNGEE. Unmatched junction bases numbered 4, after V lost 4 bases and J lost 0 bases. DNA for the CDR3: TGTGCCAGCAGCCCTAGCGGACCCTCCTACAATGAGCAGTTCTTC. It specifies CASSPSGPSYNEQFF.

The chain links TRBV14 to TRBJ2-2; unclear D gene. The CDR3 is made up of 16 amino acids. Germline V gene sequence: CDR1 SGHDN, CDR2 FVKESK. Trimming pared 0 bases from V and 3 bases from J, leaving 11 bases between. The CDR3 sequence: CASSQDWLTYTGELFF. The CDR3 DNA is TGTGCCAGCAGCCAAGACTGGCTGACTTACACCGGGGAGCTGTTTTTT.

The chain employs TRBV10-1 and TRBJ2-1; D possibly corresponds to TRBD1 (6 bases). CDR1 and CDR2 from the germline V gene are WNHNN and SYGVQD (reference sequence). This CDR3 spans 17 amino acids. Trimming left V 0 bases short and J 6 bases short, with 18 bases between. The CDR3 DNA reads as TGCGCCAGCAGTGAGTCCCTTGCCTATGGGGGCGGCAATGAGCAGTTCTTC. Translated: CASSESLAYGGGNEQFF.

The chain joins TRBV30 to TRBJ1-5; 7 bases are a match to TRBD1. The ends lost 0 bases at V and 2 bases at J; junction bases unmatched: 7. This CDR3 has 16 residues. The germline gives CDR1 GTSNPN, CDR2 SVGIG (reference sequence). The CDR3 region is CAWSVPGGGRNQPQHF. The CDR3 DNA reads TGTGCCTGGAGTGTACCGGGAGGGGGCCGCAATCAGCCCCAGCATTTT. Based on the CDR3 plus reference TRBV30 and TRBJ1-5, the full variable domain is SQTIHQWPATLVQPVGSPLSLECTVEGTSNPNLYWYRQAAGRGLQLLFYSVGIGQISSEVPQNLSASRPQDRQFILSSKKLLLSDSGFYLCAWSVPGGGRNQPQHFGDGTRLSIL.

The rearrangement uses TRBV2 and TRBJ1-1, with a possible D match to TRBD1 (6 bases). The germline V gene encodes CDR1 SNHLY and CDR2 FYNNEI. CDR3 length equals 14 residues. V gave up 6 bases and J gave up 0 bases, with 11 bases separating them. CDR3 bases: TGTGCCAGCAGCCACGGACAGCTGAACACTGAAGCTTTCTTT. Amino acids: CASSHGQLNTEAFF.

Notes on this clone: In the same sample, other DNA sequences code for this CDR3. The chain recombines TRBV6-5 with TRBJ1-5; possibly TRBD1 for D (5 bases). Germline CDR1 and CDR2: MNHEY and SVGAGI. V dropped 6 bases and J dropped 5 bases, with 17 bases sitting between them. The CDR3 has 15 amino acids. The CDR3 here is CASRSTTVGYQPQHF. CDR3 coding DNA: TGTGCCAGCAGATCTACGACAGTTGGGTATCAGCCCCAGCATTTT.

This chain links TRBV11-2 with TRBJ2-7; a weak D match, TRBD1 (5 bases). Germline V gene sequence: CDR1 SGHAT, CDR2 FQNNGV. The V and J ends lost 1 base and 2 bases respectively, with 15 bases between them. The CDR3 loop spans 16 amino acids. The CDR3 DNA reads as TGTGCCAGCAGCTTAGGGCCCAGGGTAGTCCCCTACGAGCAGTACTTC. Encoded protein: CASSLGPRVVPYEQYF.

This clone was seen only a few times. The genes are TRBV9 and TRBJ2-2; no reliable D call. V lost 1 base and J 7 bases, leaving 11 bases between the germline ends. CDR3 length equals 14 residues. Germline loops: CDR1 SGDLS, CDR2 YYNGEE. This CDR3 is CASSVRHQNGELFF. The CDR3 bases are TGTGCCAGCAGCGTACGGCACCAGAACGGGGAGCTGTTTTTT.

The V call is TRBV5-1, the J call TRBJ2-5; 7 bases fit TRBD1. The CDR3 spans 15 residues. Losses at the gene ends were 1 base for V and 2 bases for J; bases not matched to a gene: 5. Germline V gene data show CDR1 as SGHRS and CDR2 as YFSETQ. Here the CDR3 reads CASSLLGQIQETQYF. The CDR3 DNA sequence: TGCGCCAGCAGCTTGCTGGGACAGATACAAGAGACCCAGTACTTC. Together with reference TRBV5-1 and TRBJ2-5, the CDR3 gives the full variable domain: KAGVTQTPRYLIKTRGQQVTLSCSPISGHRSVSWYQQTPGQGLQFLFEYFSETQRNKGNFPGRFSGRQFSNSRSEMNVSTLELGDSALYLCASSLLGQIQETQYFGPGTRLLVL.

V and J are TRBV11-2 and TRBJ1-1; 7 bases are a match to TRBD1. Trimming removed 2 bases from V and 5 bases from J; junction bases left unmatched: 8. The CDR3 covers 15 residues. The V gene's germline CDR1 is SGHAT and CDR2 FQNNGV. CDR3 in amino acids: CASSLRDSFGTEAFF. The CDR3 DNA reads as TGTGCCAGCAGCTTAAGGGACAGCTTTGGAACTGAAGCTTTCTTT.

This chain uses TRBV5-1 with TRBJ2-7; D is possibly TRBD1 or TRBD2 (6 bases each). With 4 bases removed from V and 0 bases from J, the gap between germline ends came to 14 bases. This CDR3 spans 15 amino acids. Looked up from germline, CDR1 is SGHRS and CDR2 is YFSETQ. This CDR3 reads CASSGGRGSSYEQYF. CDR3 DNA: TGCGCCAGCAGCGGGGGGCGGGGAAGCTCCTACGAGCAGTACTTC.

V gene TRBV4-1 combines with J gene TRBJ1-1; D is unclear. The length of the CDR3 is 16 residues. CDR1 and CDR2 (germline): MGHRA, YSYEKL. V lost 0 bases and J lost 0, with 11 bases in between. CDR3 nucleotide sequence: TGCGCCAGCAGCCAAGAATGGAGCTACTTGAACACTGAAGCTTTCTTT. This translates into CASSQEWSYLNTEAFF.

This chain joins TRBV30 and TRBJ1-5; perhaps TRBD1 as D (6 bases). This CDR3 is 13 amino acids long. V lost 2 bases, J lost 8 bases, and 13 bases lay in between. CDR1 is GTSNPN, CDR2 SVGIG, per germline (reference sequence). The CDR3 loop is CAWSRGATEPQHF. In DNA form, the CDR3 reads TGTGCCTGGAGTCGGGGGGCAACGGAGCCCCAGCATTTT.

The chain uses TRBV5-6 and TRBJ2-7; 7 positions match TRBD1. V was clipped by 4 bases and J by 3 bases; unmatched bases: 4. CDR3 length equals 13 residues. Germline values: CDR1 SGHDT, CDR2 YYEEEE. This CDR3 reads CASSQRDSYEQYF. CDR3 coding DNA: TGTGCCAGCAGCCAGAGGGACAGCTACGAGCAGTACTTC. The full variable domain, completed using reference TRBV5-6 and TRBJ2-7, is DAGVTQSPTHLIKTRGQQVTLRCSPKSGHDTVSWYQQALGQGPQFIFQYYEEEERQRGNFPDRFSGHQFPNYSSELNVNALLLGDSALYLCASSQRDSYEQYFGPGTRLTVT.

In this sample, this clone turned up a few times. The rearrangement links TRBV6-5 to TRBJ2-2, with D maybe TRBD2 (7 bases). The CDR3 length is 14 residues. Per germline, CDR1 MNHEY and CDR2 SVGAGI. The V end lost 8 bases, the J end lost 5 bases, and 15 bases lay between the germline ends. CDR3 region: CASSKGGRTGELFF. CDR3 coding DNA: TGTGCCAGCTCTAAGGGGGGGCGTACCGGGGAGCTGTTTTTT.

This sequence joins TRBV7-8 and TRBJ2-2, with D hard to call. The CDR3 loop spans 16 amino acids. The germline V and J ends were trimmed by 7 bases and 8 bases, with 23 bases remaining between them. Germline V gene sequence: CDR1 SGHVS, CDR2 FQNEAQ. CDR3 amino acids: CASNLAGPAVKGELFF. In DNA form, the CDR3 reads TGTGCCAGCAACCTCGCCGGACCCGCTGTCAAGGGGGAGCTGTTTTTT.